This is a list of T cell receptor beta chains from one sample in a study of CD8+ T cells in alopecia areata. Here immunoSEQ multiplex PCR was the method, and the copy in TCRdb shows in-frame clones only, minus some. This table has roughly 210,000 clones, 40% to 55% appearing once. Sample: CD4+ T cells sorted from blood, taken around week 36, from a patient treated with tofacitinib. Every receptor here comes from a human donor with alopecia areata. Each CDR3 is given with its conserved first and last residue. A D gene is named only where the DNA matches it firmly. Expanded clones are given a class, and other clones once, few, many or no size at all.

>TRBV10-2|TRBJ2-3|-|-
CASSSIATDTQYF
TGCGCCAGCAGTTCAATAGCAACAGATACGCAGTATTTT
>TRBV12-2|TRBJ2-1|-|-
CASRLAWQGRGNEQFF
TGTGCAAGTCGCTTAGCCTGGCAGGGACGAGGCAATGAGCAGTTCTTC
>TRBV7-9|TRBJ2-1|-|-
CASSPVDNEQFF
TGTGCCAGCAGCCCCGTAGACAATGAGCAGTTCTTC
>TRBV6-6|TRBJ1-3|-|-
CASSSATVNGNTIYF
TGTGCCAGCAGTTCAGCGACCGTGAACGGAAACACCATATATTTT
>TRBV29-1|TRBJ1-4|-|few
CSVEMGSDEKLFF
TGCAGCGTTGAAATGGGTAGTGATGAAAAACTGTTTTTT
>TRBV7-2|TRBJ2-3|-|-
CASSLGAGPTTDTQYF
TGTGCCAGCAGCTTAGGGGCGGGACCTACCACAGATACGCAGTATTTT
>TRBV5-1|TRBJ2-3|TRBD2|-
CASSREATDTQYF
TGCGCCAGCAGCCGGGAGGCCACAGATACGCAGTATTTT
>TRBV5-1|TRBJ1-1|-|-
CASSLGTPTGTEAFF
TGCGCCAGCAGCTTAGGGACACCGACGGGAACTGAAGCTTTCTTT
>TRBV7-8|TRBJ2-3|TRBD2|-
CASSDSSGRFTDTQYF
TGTGCCAGCAGCGACTCTAGCGGGAGATTCACAGATACGCAGTATTTT
>TRBV5-1|TRBJ2-1|-|few
CASSPIDSRNEQFF
TGCGCCAGCAGCCCGATCGACTCCAGGAATGAGCAGTTCTTC
>TRBV7-9|TRBJ1-5|TRBD1|few
CASSSQGGAWQPQHF
TGTGCCAGCAGCTCTCAGGGGGGCGCTTGGCAGCCCCAGCATTTT
>TRBV29-1|TRBJ2-5|-|-
CSVEDRWELKETQYF
TGCAGCGTTGAAGATCGGTGGGAGCTTAAGGAGACCCAGTACTTC
>TRBV5-1|TRBJ2-5|-|-
CASSLEWVETQYF
TGCGCCAGCAGCTTGGAGTGGGTTGAGACCCAGTACTTC
>TRBV5-6|TRBJ2-7|-|few
CASSLGQEFYEQYF
TGTGCCAGCAGCTTGGGACAGGAATTCTACGAGCAGTACTTC
>TRBV7-2|TRBJ2-3|TRBD1|few
CASSLVGAGGKDTQYF
TGTGCCAGCAGCTTAGTCGGGGCAGGGGGCAAGGATACGCAGTATTTT
>TRBV7-2|TRBJ2-7|TRBD1|few
CASSLQSGQGAVEQYF
TGTGCCAGCAGCTTACAGTCGGGACAGGGGGCCGTCGAGCAGTACTTC
>TRBV9|TRBJ2-1|TRBD2|-
CASSVVGTSDEQFF
TGTGCCAGCAGCGTAGTGGGGACTAGCGATGAGCAGTTCTTC
>TRBV25-1|TRBJ2-7|TRBD1|few
CASSTAGGEQYF
TGTGCCAGCAGTACCGCAGGGGGCGAGCAGTACTTC
>TRBV2|TRBJ2-1|-|-
CASSVGGSSYNEQFF
TGTGCCAGCAGTGTCGGCGGGTCCTCCTACAATGAGCAGTTCTTC
>TRBV15|TRBJ2-1|-|few
CATSRDPTRYNEQFF
TGTGCCACCAGCAGAGATCCCACCAGGTACAATGAGCAGTTCTTC
>TRBV4-3|TRBJ1-5|-|few
CASSQDLNQPQHF
TGCGCCAGCAGCCAAGATTTAAATCAGCCCCAGCATTTT
>TRBV5-1|TRBJ2-2|TRBD2|-
CATRTSGSTGELFF
TGCGCCACCAGGACTAGCGGGAGTACCGGGGAGCTGTTTTTT
>TRBV6-4|TRBJ2-2|-|-
CASSVNQGGELFF
TGTGCCAGCAGTGTTAATCAGGGAGGGGAGCTGTTTTTT
>TRBV14|TRBJ1-5|-|-
CASSPDLGQPQHF
TGTGCCAGCAGCCCTGACCTGGGCCAGCCCCAGCATTTT
>TRBV5-1|TRBJ2-1|-|-
CASSPSGGMAYNEQFF
TGCGCCAGCAGCCCGTCGGGCGGGATGGCCTACAATGAGCAGTTCTTC
>TRBV29-1|TRBJ2-3|-|-
CSVEFYGSTDTQYF
TGCAGCGTTGAATTTTACGGGAGCACAGATACGCAGTATTTT
>TRBV30|TRBJ2-7|-|-
CAWSDGPQPTAQYF
TGTGCCTGGAGTGACGGACCACAGCCCACGGCGCAGTACTTC
>TRBV7-3|TRBJ2-5|-|-
CASSLTRQETQYF
TGTGCCAGCAGCTTGACTAGGCAGGAGACCCAGTACTTC
>TRBV29-1|TRBJ1-1|-|-
CSVSQGEYPEAFF
TGCAGCGTTTCGCAGGGCGAATATCCTGAAGCTTTCTTT
>TRBV10-3|TRBJ1-2|-|-
CAIRVEGGGYTF
TGTGCCATCAGAGTCGAGGGTGGGGGCTACACCTTC
>TRBV2|TRBJ1-2|TRBD1|-
CAGSRQGENYGYTF
TGTGCCGGATCCAGACAGGGAGAAAACTATGGCTACACCTTC
>TRBV7-8|TRBJ2-1|-|few
CASSPQNDGEQFF
TGTGCCAGCAGCCCTCAGAATGACGGTGAGCAGTTCTTC
>TRBV29-1|TRBJ2-7|-|-
CSGIGVEFEQYF
TGCAGCGGGATCGGGGTTGAATTCGAGCAGTACTTC
>TRBV6-5|TRBJ1-3|TRBD1|many
CASSFVGDRRNTIYF
TGTGCCAGCAGTTTCGTCGGGGACAGACGAAACACCATATATTTT
>TRBV23-1|TRBJ2-1|-|many
CASTLTREQFF
TGCGCCAGCACCTTAACCAGGGAGCAGTTCTTC
>TRBV7-9|TRBJ1-1|-|-
CASSLRAANTEAFF
TGTGCCAGCAGCTTAAGGGCAGCGAACACTGAAGCTTTCTTT
>TRBV2|TRBJ1-2|-|few
CASSEASGASRINGYTF
TGTGCCAGCAGTGAAGCATCGGGGGCCTCGAGGATAAATGGCTACACCTTC
>TRBV14|TRBJ1-2|-|many
CASSQRANYGYTF
TGTGCCAGCAGCCAAAGAGCTAACTATGGCTACACCTTC
>TRBV9|TRBJ2-2|TRBD1|-
CASSAYHGDRAGELFF
TGTGCCAGCAGCGCATACCACGGGGACAGGGCCGGGGAGCTGTTTTTT
>TRBV7-2|TRBJ2-5|TRBD2|few
CASSLVSTSSGQETQYF
TGTGCCAGCAGCTTAGTTTCTACGTCTAGCGGACAAGAGACCCAGTACTTC
>TRBV10-1|TRBJ2-5|-|-
CASSGGEETQYF
TGCGCCAGCAGTGGAGGCGAAGAGACCCAGTACTTC
>TRBV11-2|TRBJ2-7|TRBD2|-
CASSSPPGIAGAHEQYF
TGTGCCAGCAGCTCCCCCCCGGGGATAGCGGGAGCGCACGAGCAGTACTTC
>TRBV6-5|TRBJ2-1|-|-
CASSYLGEVSENEQFF
TGTGCCAGCAGTTACCTGGGGGAGGTCTCGGAAAATGAGCAGTTCTTC
>TRBV25-1|TRBJ2-1|TRBD1|few
CASKDRVASNEQFF
TGTGCCAGCAAGGACAGGGTAGCGTCCAATGAGCAGTTCTTC
>TRBV4-3|TRBJ2-3|TRBD2|-
CASSQDPAGVADTQYF
TGCGCCAGCAGCCAAGATCCGGCGGGAGTGGCGGATACGCAGTATTTT
>TRBV6-5|TRBJ2-7|-|-
CASSTHRQTYEQYF
TGTGCCAGCAGCACCCACCGACAGACCTACGAGCAGTACTTC
>TRBV2|TRBJ2-1|-|once
CASSETRGSGGFF
TGTGCCAGCAGTGAAACGAGGGGATCCGGCGGGTTCTTC
>TRBV15|TRBJ2-1|-|-
CATSRDPGTPYNEQFF
TGTGCCACCAGCAGAGATCCGGGGACACCTTACAATGAGCAGTTCTTC
>TRBV29-1|TRBJ2-7|TRBD1|few
CSVCTRTGCYEQYF
TGCAGCGTTTGCACCCGGACAGGGTGCTACGAGCAGTACTTC
>TRBV28|TRBJ2-7|-|few
CATWARRIYEQYF
TGTGCCACCTGGGCCAGGAGAATATACGAGCAGTACTTC
>TRBV6-6|TRBJ2-7|-|-
CASSLEGYEQYF
TGTGCCAGCAGTTTAGAGGGCTACGAGCAGTACTTC
>TRBV5-1|TRBJ1-2|TRBD1|-
CASTDRANYGYTF
TGCGCCAGCACGGACAGGGCTAACTATGGCTACACCTTC